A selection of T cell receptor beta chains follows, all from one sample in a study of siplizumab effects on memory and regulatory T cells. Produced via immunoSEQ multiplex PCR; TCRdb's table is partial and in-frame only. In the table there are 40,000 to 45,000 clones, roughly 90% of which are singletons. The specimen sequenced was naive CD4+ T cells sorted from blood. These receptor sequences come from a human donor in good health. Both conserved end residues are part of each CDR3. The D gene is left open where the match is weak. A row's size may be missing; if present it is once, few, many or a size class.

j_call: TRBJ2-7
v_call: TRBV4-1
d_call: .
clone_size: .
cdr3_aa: CASSQGPAREQYF
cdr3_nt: TGCGCCAGCAGCCAAGGGCCTGCCCGGGAGCAGTACTTC

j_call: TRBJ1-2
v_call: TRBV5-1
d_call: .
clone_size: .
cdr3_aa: CASSLQGDGYTF
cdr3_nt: TGCGCCAGCAGCTTACAAGGGGACGGCTACACCTTC

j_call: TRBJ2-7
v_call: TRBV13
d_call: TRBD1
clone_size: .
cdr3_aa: CASSKDREFFEQYF
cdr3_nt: TGTGCCAGCAGCAAGGACAGGGAATTCTTCGAGCAGTACTTC

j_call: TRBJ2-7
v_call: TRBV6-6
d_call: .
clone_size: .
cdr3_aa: CASSLPGNEQYF
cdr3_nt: TGTGCCAGCAGTTTGCCAGGGAACGAGCAGTACTTC

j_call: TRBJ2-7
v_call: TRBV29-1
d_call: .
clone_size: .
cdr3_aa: CSVAVGRSYEQYF
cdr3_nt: TGCAGCGTTGCGGTGGGGCGATCCTACGAGCAGTACTTC

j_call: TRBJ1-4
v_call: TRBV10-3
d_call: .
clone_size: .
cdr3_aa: CAISESGEKLFF
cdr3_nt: TGTGCCATCAGTGAGTCGGGTGAAAAACTGTTTTTT

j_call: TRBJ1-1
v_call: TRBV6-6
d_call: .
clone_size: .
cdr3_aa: CASTTLGSNTEAFF
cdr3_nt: TGTGCCAGCACTACACTGGGGAGCAACACTGAAGCTTTCTTT

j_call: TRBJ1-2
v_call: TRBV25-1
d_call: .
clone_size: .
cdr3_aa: CASSDPKGPYGYTF
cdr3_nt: TGTGCCAGCAGTGACCCCAAGGGACCCTATGGCTACACCTTC

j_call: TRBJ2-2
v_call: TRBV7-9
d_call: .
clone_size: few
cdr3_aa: CASSLVALNTGELFF
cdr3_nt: TGTGCCAGCAGCTTAGTTGCGCTAAACACCGGGGAGCTGTTTTTT

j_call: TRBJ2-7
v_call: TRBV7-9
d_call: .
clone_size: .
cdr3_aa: CASSLAPSVPAYEQYF
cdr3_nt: TGTGCCAGCAGCTTAGCTCCTAGCGTCCCCGCCTACGAGCAGTACTTC

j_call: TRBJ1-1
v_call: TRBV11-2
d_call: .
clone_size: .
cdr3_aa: CASSPKGGEAFF
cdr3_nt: TGTGCCAGCAGCCCCAAGGGGGGTGAAGCTTTCTTT

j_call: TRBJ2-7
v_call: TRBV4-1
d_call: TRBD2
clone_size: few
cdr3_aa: CASSPRPSGRAYEQYF
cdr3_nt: TGCGCCAGCAGCCCCCGCCCCAGCGGGAGGGCCTACGAGCAGTACTTC

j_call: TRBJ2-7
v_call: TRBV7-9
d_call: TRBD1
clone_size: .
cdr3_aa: CASSLGQGLDEQYF
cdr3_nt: TGTGCCAGCAGCTTAGGACAGGGCCTGGACGAGCAGTACTTC

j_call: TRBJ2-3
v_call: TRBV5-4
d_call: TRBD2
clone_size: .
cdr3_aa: CASSFGTSGHTDTQYF
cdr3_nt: TGTGCCAGCAGCTTCGGGACTAGCGGCCACACAGATACGCAGTATTTT

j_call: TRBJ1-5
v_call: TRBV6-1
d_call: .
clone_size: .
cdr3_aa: CASSGGTPVNQPQHF
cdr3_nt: TGTGCCAGCAGTGGTGGGACCCCCGTCAATCAGCCCCAGCATTTT

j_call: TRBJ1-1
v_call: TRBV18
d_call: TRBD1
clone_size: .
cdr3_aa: CASSIRDSGDTEAFF
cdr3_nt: TGTGCCAGCTCCATCCGGGACAGTGGGGACACTGAAGCTTTCTTT

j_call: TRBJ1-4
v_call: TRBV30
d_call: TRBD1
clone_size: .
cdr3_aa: CAARQGAANEKLFF
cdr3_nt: TGTGCCGCAAGACAGGGGGCGGCTAATGAAAAACTGTTTTTT

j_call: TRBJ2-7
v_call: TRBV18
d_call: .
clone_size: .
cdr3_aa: CASSGTLTAYEQYF
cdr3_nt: TGTGCCAGCTCGGGGACTCTTACCGCCTACGAGCAGTACTTC

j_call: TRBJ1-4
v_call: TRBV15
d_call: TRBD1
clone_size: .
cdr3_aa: CATSIGTDANEKLFF
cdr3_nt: TGTGCCACCAGCATAGGGACAGACGCTAATGAAAAACTGTTTTTT

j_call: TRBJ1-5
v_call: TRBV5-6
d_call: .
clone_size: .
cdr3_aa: CASSAGRNQPQHF
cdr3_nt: TGTGCCAGCAGCGCCGGCCGAAATCAGCCCCAGCATTTT

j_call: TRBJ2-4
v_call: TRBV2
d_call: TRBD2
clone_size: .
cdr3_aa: CASGGLAGGLGKNIQYF
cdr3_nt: TGTGCCAGCGGGGGACTAGCGGGAGGGCTAGGCAAAAACATTCAGTACTTC

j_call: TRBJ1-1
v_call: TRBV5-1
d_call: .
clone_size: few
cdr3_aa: CASSFSENTEAFF
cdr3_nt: TGCGCCAGCAGCTTCAGCGAGAACACTGAAGCTTTCTTT